These 20 T cell receptor beta chains share one sample of origin, sequenced in a study of blood T cell dynamics during melanoma immunotherapy. The data were produced by immunoSEQ multiplex PCR, yet TCRdb's version contains in-frame clones alone and is incomplete. The sample includes roughly 29,000 clones, around 80% of them seen just once. The time point here: week 3, after first cycle of checkpoint inhibitor. The input for sequencing was blood, taken from a patient treated with checkpoint blockade. Receptors originate from a human donor with melanoma.

The chain links TRBV9 to TRBJ1-1; 11 bases agree with TRBD1. CDR1 SGDLS and CDR2 YYNGEE come from the germline V gene. J was trimmed by 4 bases and V by 4 bases; bases with no gene match: 9. The CDR3 covers 16 residues. The CDR3 DNA reads TGTGCCAGCAGCAATAACGGACAGGGGGCGTCCACTGAAGCTTTCTTT. It is translated as CASSNNGQGASTEAFF. The variable domain in full, completed from reference TRBV9 and TRBJ1-1, reads DSGVTQTPKHLITATGQRVTLRCSPRSGDLSVYWYQQSLDQGLQFLIQYYNGEERAKGNILERFSAQQFPDLHSELNLSSLELGDSALYFCASSNNGQGASTEAFFGQGTRLTVV.

This rearrangement joins TRBV7-3 to TRBJ2-2; D may be TRBD1 or TRBD2 (5 bases each). Trimming stripped 5 bases from V and 7 bases from J, with 11 bases between. The CDR3 loop spans 13 amino acids. Per the germline V gene, CDR1 is SGHTA and CDR2 is FQGTGA. The CDR3 is CASSPRGSGELFF. The CDR3 nucleotides read TGTGCCAGCAGCCCTCGGGGCAGCGGGGAGCTGTTTTTT.

This sequence joins TRBV19 and TRBJ1-1, with D possibly matching TRBD1 (6 bases). This CDR3 spans 15 amino acids. With 5 bases removed from V and 1 base from J, the gap between germline ends came to 14 bases. Per the germline V gene, CDR1 is LNHDA and CDR2 is SQIVND (reference sequence). This CDR3 is CASSLAQGRNTEAFF. Here the CDR3 DNA reads TGTGCCAGTAGTTTGGCCCAGGGGCGGAACACTGAAGCTTTCTTT.

The chain uses TRBV18 and TRBJ2-2; D uncertain. The V end lost 3 bases, the J end lost 6 bases, and 5 bases lay between the germline ends. Per germline, CDR1 KGHSH and CDR2 LQKENI. The CDR3 runs to 12 residues. CDR3 sequence (DNA): TGTGCCAGCTCACCTCTCCCCGGGGAGCTGTTTTTT. Translation: CASSPLPGELFF.

The V and J genes are TRBV19 and TRBJ1-5; D uncertain. The CDR3 extends over 19 amino acids. Germline CDR1 is LNHDA and CDR2 is SQIVND (reference sequence). V lost 1 base and J 3 bases, leaving 22 bases between the germline ends. The CDR3 sequence is CASSIGMGMGALSNQPQHF. CDR3 DNA: TGTGCCAGTAGTATAGGAATGGGAATGGGCGCGTTATCCAATCAGCCCCAGCATTTT.

V usage is TRBV19 and J usage is TRBJ2-1, with TRBD2 matching 7 bases. Germline assignment: CDR1 LNHDA and CDR2 SQIVND (reference sequence). J was trimmed by 9 bases and V by 1 base; bases with no gene match: 6. This CDR3 comprises 14 residues. CDR3 amino acids: CASSIAGTGGEQFF. The CDR3 region has the DNA TGTGCCAGTAGTATAGCGGGAACGGGAGGTGAGCAGTTCTTC.

V and J are TRBV5-1 and TRBJ2-7; unclear D gene. CDR1 is SGHRS and CDR2 is YFSETQ in the germline V gene. Trimming took off 0 bases at V and 6 bases at J, with 16 bases between the two ends. The CDR3 spans 15 residues. The CDR3 protein is CASSLAGNGIGEQYF. The CDR3 nucleotides read TGCGCCAGCAGCTTGGCTGGTAATGGTATTGGCGAGCAGTACTTC. The variable domain in full, with the rest retrieved from reference TRBV5-1 and TRBJ2-7, is KAGVTQTPRYLIKTRGQQVTLSCSPISGHRSVSWYQQTPGQGLQFLFEYFSETQRNKGNFPGRFSGRQFSNSRSEMNVSTLELGDSALYLCASSLAGNGIGEQYFGPGTRLTVT.

The chain recombines TRBV6-6 with TRBJ1-5; D remains unclear. This CDR3 has 15 residues. V was clipped by 2 bases and J by 6 bases, with 14 bases between them. Per germline, CDR1 MNHNY and CDR2 SVGAGI (reference sequence). The CDR3 DNA is TGTGCCAGCAGTTACGAGGGCAGTTCGAGTCAGCCCCAGCATTTT. Its protein is CASSYEGSSSQPQHF.

The rearrangement links TRBV2 to TRBJ1-1; D may be TRBD1 (6 bases). V shed 6 bases and J shed 7 bases, with 15 bases lying between them. From germline, CDR1 is SNHLY and CDR2 FYNNEI. The CDR3 contains 13 residues. CDR3 DNA sequence: TGTGCCAGCAGGGGCCCGGACAGAGATGAAGCTTTCTTT. It codes for CASRGPDRDEAFF.

This rearrangement joins TRBV6-1 to TRBJ2-3; D gene ambiguous. V lost 10 bases, J lost 1 base, and 18 bases lay in between. Germline lookup yields CDR1 MNHNS and CDR2 SASEGT. The CDR3 covers 15 residues. The CDR3, as DNA: TGTGCCACCGTGCCACAGCCGCAGGGCACAGATACGCAGTATTTT. The encoded protein is CATVPQPQGTDTQYF.

V is TRBV14 and J is TRBJ2-5; TRBD2 is a possible D gene (5 bases). This CDR3 has 16 amino acids. V gave up 4 bases and J gave up 2 bases, with 17 bases separating them. The germline CDR1 and CDR2 sequences are SGHDN and FVKESK. CDR3 coding DNA: TGTGCCAGCAGCCCGACGGGCGGAGGAAGTCAAGAGACCCAGTACTTC. Translating gives CASSPTGGGSQETQYF.

The CDR3 sequence: CASSPDPGLAGATQYF. In DNA form, the CDR3 reads TGTGCCAGCAGTCCCGACCCGGGACTAGCGGGAGCGACCCAGTACTTC. The chain links TRBV27 to TRBJ2-5, with 14 bases matching TRBD2. Germline V CDR1 and CDR2: MNHEY, SMNVEV (reference sequence). The CDR3 extends over 16 amino acids. V lost 5 bases to trimming and J lost 7 bases; unmatched junction nucleotides: 9.

The chain joins TRBV28 to TRBJ2-1; 9 bases line up with TRBD2. From germline, CDR1 is MDHEN and CDR2 SYDVKM. Trimming took 6 bases from V and 10 from J; bases not matched to a gene: 13. This CDR3 has 15 amino acids. The CDR3 spells CASSPIRAGGPEQFF. In DNA, the CDR3 is TGTGCCAGCAGCCCGATCCGGGCGGGAGGGCCCGAGCAGTTCTTC.

J is TRBJ2-4 and V is TRBV29-1; D possibly corresponds to TRBD2 (5 bases). This CDR3 is 12 amino acids long. The V gene lost 6 bases and the J gene lost 6 bases, with 12 bases spanning the gap. CDR1 SQVTM and CDR2 ANQGSEA come from the germline V gene. The CDR3 DNA reads as TGCAGCGTCGGCGGGCTCCGAAACATTCAGTACTTC. This translates into CSVGGLRNIQYF.

The J gene is TRBJ1-2, the V gene TRBV7-9; D perhaps matches TRBD1 (5 bases). The V gene's germline CDR1 is SEHNR and CDR2 FQNEAQ (reference sequence). Trimming pared 3 bases from V and 8 bases from J, leaving 16 bases between. The CDR3 is 14 residues long. CDR3 protein: CASSLMGGSWGYTF. The CDR3 DNA sequence: TGTGCCAGCAGCTTGATGGGGGGGAGCTGGGGCTACACCTTC. The entire variable domain, with the rest obtained from reference TRBV7-9 and TRBJ1-2, is as follows: DTGVSQNPRHKITKRGQNVTFRCDPISEHNRLYWYRQTLGQGPEFLTYFQNEAQLEKSRLLSDRFSAERPKGSFSTLEIQRTEQGDSAMYLCASSLMGGSWGYTFGSGTRLTVV.

J is TRBJ2-1 and V is TRBV5-4, with 8 bases aligning to TRBD2. V was pared by 5 bases and J by 1 base, with 5 bases of the junction left unmatched. Germline lookup yields CDR1 SGHNT and CDR2 YYREEE (reference sequence). This CDR3 contains 15 residues. CDR3 in amino acids: CASRVSGESYNEQFF. The CDR3 DNA is TGTGCCAGCAGAGTTAGCGGGGAGTCCTACAATGAGCAGTTCTTC.

V and J are TRBV19 and TRBJ1-3; D gene uncertain. This CDR3 has 14 residues. The V end lost 6 bases, the J end lost 0 bases, and 9 bases lay between the germline ends. Germline V CDR1 and CDR2: LNHDA, SQIVND (reference sequence). CDR3 in amino acids: CASRRLDSGNTIYF. CDR3 coding DNA: TGTGCCAGTAGACGGTTAGACTCTGGAAACACCATATATTTT.

The chain employs TRBV28 and TRBJ2-5, with D unresolved. Germline V lookup: CDR1 MDHEN, CDR2 SYDVKM. The CDR3 covers 16 residues. The V end lost 1 base, the J end lost 2 bases, and 14 bases lay between the germline ends. CDR3: CASSLFHYPKQETQYF. Here the CDR3 DNA reads TGTGCCAGCAGTTTATTTCACTACCCTAAGCAAGAGACCCAGTACTTC.

The V call is TRBV2, the J call TRBJ1-6; D ambiguous. Trimming pared 7 bases from V and 5 bases from J, leaving 6 bases between. The germline CDR1 and CDR2 sequences are SNHLY and FYNNEI. The CDR3 length is 12 residues. Written as DNA, the CDR3 is TGTGCCAGCAAGCAGGATAATTCACCCCTCCACTTT. It encodes CASKQDNSPLHF.

The chain combines TRBV30 with TRBJ1-6; TRBD1 matches 8 bases. The CDR3 totals 15 residues. The germline V gene encodes CDR1 GTSNPN and CDR2 SVGIG (reference sequence). V lost 6 bases and J lost 10; bases outside the gene matches: 14. CDR3 sequence reads: CACPITGQESSPLHF. The CDR3 DNA follows: TGTGCCTGCCCTATCACGGGACAGGAAAGCTCACCCCTCCACTTT.